A selection of T cell receptor beta chains follows, all from one sample in a study of T cells in Graves' hyperthyroidism and ophthalmopathy. MiXCR, run by TCRdb on the multiplex PCR reads, gives a single entry per CDR3 protein. The profile shows 200,000 to 250,000 distinct CDR3 sequences, roughly 18% of them singletons. The sequencing input was blood. Source of these receptors: a man between 50 and 59 years old with Graves' hyperthyroidism. CDR3s include the opening cysteine and the closing phenylalanine or tryptophan. The D gene is left open where the match is weak. Only some rows state a clone size, as once, few, many or a class for expanded clones.

>TRBJ1-4|TRBV12-3/TRBV12-4|NA|many
TGTGCCAGCAGTTTGCGGGCAGGGGTTGAAAAACTGTTTTTT
CASSLRAGVEKLFF
>TRBJ2-1|TRBV28|TRBD2|many
TGTGCCAGCAGGCTCCGGGGCGGGAGCTCCTACAATGAGCAGTTCTTC
CASRLRGGSSYNEQFF
>TRBJ2-3|TRBV3-1|TRBD2|many
TGTGCCAGCAGCTCGAACCGCGGGAGAAGCACAGATACGCAGTATTTT
CASSSNRGRSTDTQYF
>TRBJ1-1|TRBV6-2/TRBV6-3|NA|many
TGTGCCAGCAGTTACTCGATGGATACGATGGGGGCTAACACTGAAGCTTTCTTT
CASSYSMDTMGANTEAFF
>TRBJ2-7|TRBV2|TRBD2|many
TGTGCCAGCAAGCCCCTCGCGGGAGTTGGTGAGCAGTACTTC
CASKPLAGVGEQYF
>TRBJ2-5|TRBV9|TRBD1|many
TGTGCCAGCAGCAGAGGGACAGCCCAAGAGACCCAGTACTTC
CASSRGTAQETQYF
>TRBJ1-2|TRBV28|NA|many
TGTGCCAGCAGTTTTTCCGGGACTTCCTCGGCCTATGGCTACACCTTC
CASSFSGTSSAYGYTF
>TRBJ2-7|TRBV20-1|NA|once
TGCAGTGCTTGGGACAGGGGGGTGCTAGCGGGAGGGTCCCTCTCCTACGAGCAGTACTTC
CSAWDRGVLAGGSLSYEQYF
>TRBJ1-1|TRBV18|NA|many
TGTGCCAGCTCACCGGCAGGACGGCGAGGGAACACTGAAGCTTTCTTT
CASSPAGRRGNTEAFF
>TRBJ2-5|TRBV2|NA|many
TGTGCCAGCAGTGAGGAGACCCAGTACTTC
CASSEETQYF
>TRBJ2-3|TRBV20-1|NA|NA
TGCAGTGCTACTGGGACAAGGGGCGCAGATACGCAGTATTTT
CSATGTRGADTQYF
>TRBJ2-2|TRBV3-1|NA|many
TGTGCCAGCAGCCCCAGGGTGAACACCGGGGAGCTGTTTTTT
CASSPRVNTGELFF
>TRBJ2-3|TRBV29-1|TRBD2|few
TGCAGCGTTTCACTAGCGGCCGGACTGGATACGCAGTATTTT
CSVSLAAGLDTQYF
>TRBJ1-2|TRBV20-1|NA|many
TGCAGTGCCGCGGTCGGGAGTCTTGGCTACACCTTC
CSAAVGSLGYTF
>TRBJ1-2|TRBV11-3|NA|NA
TGTGCCAGCAGCCACAAGACAGAGAGTAACTATGGCTACACCTTC
CASSHKTESNYGYTF
>TRBJ2-3|TRBV24-1|TRBD2|few
TGTGCCACCAGTGCGGGAGGTGCAGATACGCAGTATTTT
CATSAGGADTQYF
>TRBJ2-7|TRBV5-1|TRBD1|few
TGCGCCAGCAGCTCCGGGACAGACCCTTACGAGCAGTACTTC
CASSSGTDPYEQYF
>TRBJ2-7|TRBV6-1|NA|many
TGTGCCAGCAAAGGTGGGATTCTGTACGAGCAGTACTTC
CASKGGILYEQYF